These T cell receptor beta chains were read from a single sample in a study of blood T cell repertoires in COVID-19. This table comes from immunoSEQ multiplex PCR, and its TCRdb copy is limited to in-frame clones, with some not included. The sample contains 120,000 to 150,000 clones, 70% to 90% of which appear only once. The sample comprised peripheral blood. These receptors were obtained from a woman in her sixties with COVID-19, enrolled during active disease. Each CDR3 is given with its conserved first and last residue. Each record gives: J gene, D gene, clone size, V gene, CDR3 protein, CDR3 DNA. The D gene is left open where the match is weak. Rows may omit the clone size; those that give it use once, few, many or a size class.

>TRBJ1-2|TRBD1|.|TRBV27
CASSFGTGIGYGYTF
TGTGCCAGCAGTTTCGGGACAGGCATCGGGTATGGCTACACCTTC
>TRBJ2-5|TRBD1|.|TRBV10-3
CAISESRGPQETQYF
TGTGCCATCAGTGAGTCGAGGGGGCCCCAAGAGACCCAGTACTTC
>TRBJ1-5|TRBD1|.|TRBV2
CASSIGQGMKDNQPQHF
TGTGCCAGCAGTATCGGACAGGGCATGAAGGACAATCAGCCCCAGCATTTT
>TRBJ2-7|TRBD2|.|TRBV11-3
CASSQESGGAYEQYF
TGTGCCAGCAGCCAGGAGAGCGGGGGGGCCTACGAGCAGTACTTC
>TRBJ2-3|TRBD2|.|TRBV5-4
CASSPATPRLADTQYF
TGTGCCAGCAGCCCCGCAACCCCGCGACTAGCCGATACGCAGTATTTT
>TRBJ2-7|TRBD2|.|TRBV4-1
CASSPVGASGGYEQYF
TGCGCCAGCAGCCCCGTAGGGGCCAGCGGGGGATACGAGCAGTACTTC
>TRBJ2-3|.|few|TRBV19
CASSINRDTDTQYF
TGTGCCAGTAGTATAAATCGGGATACAGATACGCAGTATTTT
>TRBJ1-4|.|.|TRBV11-2
CASSFTVLNEKLFF
TGTGCCAGCAGCTTTACAGTACTTAATGAAAAACTGTTTTTT
>TRBJ2-7|TRBD1|.|TRBV25-1
CASSDPPGQGYEQYF
TGTGCCAGCAGTGACCCTCCGGGACAGGGCTACGAGCAGTACTTC
>TRBJ1-5|.|once|TRBV7-2
CASSLFPDQPQHF
TGTGCCAGCAGCTTATTCCCCGATCAGCCCCAGCATTTT
>TRBJ1-6|.|.|TRBV19
CASTLGGSPLHF
TGTGCCAGTACCCTAGGGGGATCACCCCTCCACTTT
>TRBJ2-3|TRBD1|.|TRBV5-4
CASSVGTGVNTDTQYF
TGTGCCAGCAGCGTGGGGACAGGAGTAAACACAGATACGCAGTATTTT
>TRBJ1-1|.|.|TRBV6-1
CASSEVWQKTGEAFF
TGTGCCAGCAGTGAAGTGTGGCAAAAAACAGGTGAAGCTTTCTTT
>TRBJ1-3|.|.|TRBV19
CASSWKAGKYGNTIYF
TGTGCCAGTAGCTGGAAGGCAGGGAAGTATGGAAACACCATATATTTT
>TRBJ1-2|TRBD1|.|TRBV30
CAWARQGGYGYTF
TGTGCCTGGGCCCGACAGGGGGGGTATGGCTACACCTTC
>TRBJ1-2|.|once|TRBV12-3/TRBV12-4
CASSLDTYGYTF
TGTGCCAGCAGTTTAGATACTTATGGCTACACCTTC
>TRBJ1-1|.|.|TRBV7-6
CASSLTGGAEAFF
TGTGCCAGCAGCTTAACGGGAGGCGCTGAAGCTTTCTTT
>TRBJ2-1|.|.|TRBV24-1
CATSDTDSPTTNEQFF
TGTGCCACCAGTGACACGGACAGCCCTACCACCAATGAGCAGTTCTTC
>TRBJ1-4|.|few|TRBV19
CASSIRQGGEKLFF
TGTGCCAGTAGTATCCGGCAGGGCGGTGAAAAACTGTTTTTT
>TRBJ1-6|.|.|TRBV3-1/TRBV3-2
CASSATGTDPLEALHF
TGTGCCAGCAGCGCAACCGGGACTGACCCTTTGGAGGCCCTCCACTTT
>TRBJ2-1|TRBD2|.|TRBV19
CASSIFPSGGAGNEQFF
TGTGCCAGTAGTATCTTCCCTAGCGGGGGGGCGGGCAATGAGCAGTTCTTC
>TRBJ1-1|.|.|TRBV2
CASSARESATEAFF
TGTGCCAGCAGCGCCCGGGAAAGTGCCACTGAAGCTTTCTTT
>TRBJ2-1|TRBD1|.|TRBV4-3
CASSQVVTRGLINEQFF
TGCGCCAGCAGCCAAGTTGTTACCAGGGGGTTGATCAATGAGCAGTTCTTC
>TRBJ2-6|TRBD2|.|TRBV3-1/TRBV3-2
CASRGTSGPFGSGANVLTF
TGTGCCAGCAGAGGGACTAGCGGGCCCTTCGGCTCTGGGGCCAACGTCCTGACTTTC
>TRBJ1-6|TRBD1|.|TRBV3-1/TRBV3-2
CASSRTGVDNSPLHF
TGTGCCAGCAGCAGGACAGGAGTGGATAATTCACCCCTCCACTTT
>TRBJ2-2|TRBD1|.|TRBV27
CASSLSGRDRGNTGELFF
TGTGCCAGCAGTTTATCGGGCAGGGACAGGGGAAACACCGGGGAGCTGTTTTTT
>TRBJ1-1|.|.|TRBV7-9
CASSRGDTEAFF
TGTGCCAGCAGCCGGGGGGACACTGAAGCTTTCTTT
>TRBJ2-3|TRBD1|.|TRBV5-1
CASSGQGPDTQYF
TGCGCCAGCTCCGGACAGGGGCCAGATACGCAGTATTTT
>TRBJ2-1|TRBD1|.|TRBV5-1
CASSLRQGADEQFF
TGCGCCAGCAGCTTAAGACAGGGGGCCGATGAGCAGTTCTTC
>TRBJ2-5|TRBD1|.|TRBV5-1
CASSLEWGQGETQYF
TGCGCCAGCAGCTTGGAGTGGGGACAGGGAGAGACCCAGTACTTC
>TRBJ2-5|.|.|TRBV30
CAWSVQLEETQYF
TGTGCCTGGAGTGTACAACTAGAAGAGACCCAGTACTTC
>TRBJ2-2|.|once|TRBV4-1
CASSQDPNREGRRDTGELFF
TGCGCCAGCAGCCAAGACCCAAACAGGGAGGGAAGGAGGGACACCGGGGAGCTGTTTTTT
>TRBJ2-1|TRBD1|.|TRBV9
CATGTANEQFF
TGTGCCACCGGGACAGCAAATGAGCAGTTCTTC
>TRBJ2-7|.|.|TRBV6-5
CASPGDVSYEQYF
TGTGCCAGCCCAGGGGACGTCTCCTACGAGCAGTACTTC
>TRBJ1-6|TRBD1|.|TRBV5-5
CASSTGQDNSPLHF
TGTGCCAGCAGCACGGGACAGGATAATTCACCCCTCCACTTT
>TRBJ2-5|.|.|TRBV2
CASTKGLNQETQYF
TGTGCCAGCACGAAAGGACTGAACCAAGAGACCCAGTACTTC
>TRBJ1-1|TRBD1|.|TRBV5-4
CASSPDRGQNTEAFF
TGTGCCAGCAGCCCGGACAGGGGCCAGAACACTGAAGCTTTCTTT
>TRBJ1-6|TRBD1|.|TRBV6-5
CASGTGLRNSPLHF
TGTGCCAGCGGGACAGGCCTCCGAAATTCACCCCTCCACTTT
>TRBJ1-1|.|.|TRBV25-1
CASSPAGDGTEAFF
TGTGCCAGCAGCCCCGCAGGGGACGGCACTGAAGCTTTCTTT
>TRBJ2-3|.|.|TRBV6-4
CASSESSGIDTQYF
TGTGCCAGCAGTGAGTCTTCAGGGATCGATACGCAGTATTTT
>TRBJ1-2|.|.|TRBV5-1
CASSAEGFYGYTF
TGCGCCAGCAGCGCGGAGGGGTTCTATGGCTACACCTTC
>TRBJ2-2|.|.|TRBV18
CASSPNRVGLDTGELFF
TGTGCCAGCTCACCAAACAGGGTGGGCCTCGACACCGGGGAGCTGTTTTTT
>TRBJ1-1|.|.|TRBV11-2
CASTLVGSGGTEAFF
TGTGCCAGCACCCTAGTTGGATCGGGGGGGACTGAAGCTTTCTTT
>TRBJ1-4|TRBD1|.|TRBV6-5
CASTDPTGTNEKLFF
TGTGCCAGCACCGACCCGACAGGGACGAATGAAAAACTGTTTTTT
>TRBJ1-4|.|few|TRBV4-2
CASSRSGGLYEKLFF
TGTGCCAGCAGCCGCTCCGGGGGGTTGTATGAAAAACTGTTTTTT
>TRBJ1-4|.|.|TRBV7-9
CASSSDRLIGEKLFF
TGTGCCAGCAGCTCCGACAGGTTGATAGGTGAAAAACTGTTTTTT
>TRBJ2-5|.|.|TRBV18
CASSPPGAETQYF
TGTGCCAGCTCACCGCCCGGTGCAGAGACCCAGTACTTC
>TRBJ1-4|.|once|TRBV7-2
CASSLGEGEFEKLFF
TGTGCCAGCAGCTTAGGGGAGGGGGAGTTTGAAAAACTGTTTTTT
>TRBJ2-3|.|.|TRBV19
CASRNRWGLHRQTDTQYF
TGTGCCAGCCGAAATAGGTGGGGACTGCACCGTCAGACAGATACGCAGTATTTT
>TRBJ1-1|.|.|TRBV5-1
CASSLAIGRGNTEAFF
TGCGCCAGCAGCTTGGCTATAGGCAGGGGTAACACTGAAGCTTTCTTT
>TRBJ2-7|.|.|TRBV21-1
CASSKPGETYEQYF
TGTGCCAGCAGCAAACCAGGGGAAACCTACGAGCAGTACTTC
>TRBJ1-2|.|.|TRBV11-1
CASSQGYSYNYGYTF
TGTGCCAGCAGCCAGGGGTACAGCTATAACTATGGCTACACCTTC
>TRBJ1-1|.|.|TRBV3-1/TRBV3-2
CASSQGDGGVGTEAFF
TGTGCCAGCAGCCAAGGGGATGGGGGGGTTGGCACTGAAGCTTTCTTT
>TRBJ2-2|TRBD2|.|TRBV3-1/TRBV3-2
CASSQWLAGAKNTGELFF
TGTGCCAGCAGCCAATGGCTAGCGGGGGCCAAAAACACCGGGGAGCTGTTTTTT
>TRBJ1-2|.|.|TRBV2
CASSPRGWGEDYGYTF
TGTGCCAGCAGCCCCAGAGGGTGGGGGGAGGACTATGGCTACACCTTC
>TRBJ2-7|.|.|TRBV2
CASRVPGAEEYEQYF
TGTGCCAGCAGGGTTCCAGGGGCCGAGGAGTACGAGCAGTACTTC
>TRBJ1-1|TRBD1|.|TRBV27
CASSISGTGRSEAFF
TGTGCCAGCAGTATTTCCGGGACAGGGCGGTCTGAAGCTTTCTTT